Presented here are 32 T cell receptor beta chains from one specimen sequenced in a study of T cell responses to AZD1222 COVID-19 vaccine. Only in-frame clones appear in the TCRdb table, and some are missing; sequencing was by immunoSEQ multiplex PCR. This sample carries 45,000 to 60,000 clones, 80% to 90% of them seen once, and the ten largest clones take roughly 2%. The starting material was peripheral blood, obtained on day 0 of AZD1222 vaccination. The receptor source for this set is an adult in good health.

The CDR3 loop is CAISETSRDRANYGYTF. The CDR3 DNA follows: TGTGCCATCAGTGAGACCAGCCGGGACAGGGCTAACTATGGCTACACCTTC. The chain joins TRBV10-3 to TRBJ1-2; 9 bases line up with TRBD1. CDR1 and CDR2 (germline): ENHRY, SYGVKD. After removal of 2 bases from V and 0 bases from J, the junction contained 7 bases not matched to a gene. The CDR3 covers 17 residues.

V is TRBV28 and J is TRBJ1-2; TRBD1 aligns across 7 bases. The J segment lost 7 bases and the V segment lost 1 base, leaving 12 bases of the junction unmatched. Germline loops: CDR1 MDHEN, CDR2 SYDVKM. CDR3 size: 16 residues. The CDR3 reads CASSLLEGASYVGYTF. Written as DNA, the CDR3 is TGTGCCAGCAGTTTATTGGAGGGGGCGAGTTACGTTGGCTACACCTTC.

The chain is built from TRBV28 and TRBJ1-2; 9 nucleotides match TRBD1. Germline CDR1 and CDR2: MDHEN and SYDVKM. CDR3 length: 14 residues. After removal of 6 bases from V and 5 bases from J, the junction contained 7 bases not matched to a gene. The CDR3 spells CASSRTGEGYGYTF. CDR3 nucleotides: TGTGCCAGCAGCCGGACAGGGGAGGGGTATGGCTACACCTTC.

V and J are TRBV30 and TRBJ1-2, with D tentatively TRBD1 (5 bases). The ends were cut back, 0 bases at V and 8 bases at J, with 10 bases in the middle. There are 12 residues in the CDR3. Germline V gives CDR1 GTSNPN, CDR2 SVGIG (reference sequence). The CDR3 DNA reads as TGTGCCTGGAGTGTTTGGGGCACAGGCTACACCTTC. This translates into CAWSVWGTGYTF.

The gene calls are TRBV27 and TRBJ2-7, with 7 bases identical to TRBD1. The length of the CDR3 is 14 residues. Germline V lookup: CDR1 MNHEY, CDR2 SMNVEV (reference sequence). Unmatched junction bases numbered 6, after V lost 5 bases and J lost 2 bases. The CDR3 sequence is CASSTETGPYEQYF. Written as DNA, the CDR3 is TGTGCCAGCAGTACAGAGACAGGGCCCTACGAGCAGTACTTC.

CDR3 DNA sequence: TGTGCCTGGAGTCTGCAGGGGCAGTATGGCTACACCTTC. This gives the protein CAWSLQGQYGYTF. This chain uses TRBV30 with TRBJ1-2; perhaps TRBD1 as D (6 bases). From germline, CDR1 is GTSNPN and CDR2 SVGIG (reference sequence). This CDR3 is built from 13 residues. Trimming removed 2 bases from V and 5 bases from J, with 12 bases in between.

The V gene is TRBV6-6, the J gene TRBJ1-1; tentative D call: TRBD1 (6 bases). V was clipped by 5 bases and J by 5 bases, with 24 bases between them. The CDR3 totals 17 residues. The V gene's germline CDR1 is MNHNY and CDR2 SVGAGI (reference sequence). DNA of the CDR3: TGTGCCAGCAGTCTAACCGGGGGGGCAGGGTTTTTGACTGAAGCTTTCTTT. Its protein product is CASSLTGGAGFLTEAFF.

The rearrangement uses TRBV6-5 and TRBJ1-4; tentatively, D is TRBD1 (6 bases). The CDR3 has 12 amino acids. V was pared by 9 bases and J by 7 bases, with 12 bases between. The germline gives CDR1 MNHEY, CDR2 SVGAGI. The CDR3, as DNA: TGTGCCAGTCGCAAAGGGGGTGAAAAACTGTTTTTT. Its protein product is CASRKGGEKLFF.

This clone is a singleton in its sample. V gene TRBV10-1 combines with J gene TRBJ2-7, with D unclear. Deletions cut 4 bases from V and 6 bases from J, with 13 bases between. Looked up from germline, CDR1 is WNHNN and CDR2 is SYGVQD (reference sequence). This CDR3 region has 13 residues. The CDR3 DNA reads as TGCGCCAGCAGTGGGGGTCGGTCGCTCGAGCAGTACTTC. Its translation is CASSGGRSLEQYF.

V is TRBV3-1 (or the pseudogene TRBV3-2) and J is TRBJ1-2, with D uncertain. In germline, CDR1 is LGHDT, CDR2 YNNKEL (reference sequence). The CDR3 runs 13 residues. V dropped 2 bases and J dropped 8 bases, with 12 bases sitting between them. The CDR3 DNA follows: TGTGCCAGCAGCCAATGGGCCGGAGGGGGCTACACCTTC. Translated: CASSQWAGGGYTF.

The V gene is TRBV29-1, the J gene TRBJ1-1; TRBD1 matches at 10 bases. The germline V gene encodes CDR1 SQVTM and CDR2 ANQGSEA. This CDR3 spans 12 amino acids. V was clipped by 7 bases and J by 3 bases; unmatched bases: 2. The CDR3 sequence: CSAGTGDTEAFF. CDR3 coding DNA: TGCAGCGCCGGGACAGGGGACACTGAAGCTTTCTTT.

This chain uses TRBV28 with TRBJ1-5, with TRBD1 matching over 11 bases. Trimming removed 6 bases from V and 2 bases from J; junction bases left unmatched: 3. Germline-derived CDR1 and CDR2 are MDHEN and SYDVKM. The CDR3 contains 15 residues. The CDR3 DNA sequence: TGTGCCAGCAGCGGACAGGGGGCGGGCAATCAGCCCCAGCATTTT. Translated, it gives CASSGQGAGNQPQHF.

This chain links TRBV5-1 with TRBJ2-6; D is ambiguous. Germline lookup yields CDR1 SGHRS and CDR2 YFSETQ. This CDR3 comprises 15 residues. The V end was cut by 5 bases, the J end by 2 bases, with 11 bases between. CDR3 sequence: CASRVGSPGANVLTF. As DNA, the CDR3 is TGCGCCAGCAGGGTGGGTAGTCCTGGGGCCAACGTCCTGACTTTC.

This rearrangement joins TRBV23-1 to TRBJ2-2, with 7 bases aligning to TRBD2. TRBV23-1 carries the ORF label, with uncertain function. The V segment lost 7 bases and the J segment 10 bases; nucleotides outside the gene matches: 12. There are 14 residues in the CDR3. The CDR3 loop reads CASTVAGVPEELFF. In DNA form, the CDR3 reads TGCGCCAGCACCGTGGCGGGGGTCCCGGAGGAGCTGTTTTTT.

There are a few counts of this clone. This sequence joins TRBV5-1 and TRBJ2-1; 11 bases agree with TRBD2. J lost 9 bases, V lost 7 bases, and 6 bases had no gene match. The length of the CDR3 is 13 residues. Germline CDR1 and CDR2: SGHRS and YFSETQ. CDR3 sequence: CASSGLAAVEQFF. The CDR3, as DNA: TGCGCCAGCTCGGGACTAGCGGCCGTTGAGCAGTTCTTC.

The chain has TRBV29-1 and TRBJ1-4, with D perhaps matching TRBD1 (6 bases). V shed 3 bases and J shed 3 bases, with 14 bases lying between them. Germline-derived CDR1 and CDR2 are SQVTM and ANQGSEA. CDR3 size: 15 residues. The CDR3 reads CSVDEGGAANEKLFF. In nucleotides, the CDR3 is TGCAGCGTTGACGAGGGGGGAGCGGCTAATGAAAAACTGTTTTTT. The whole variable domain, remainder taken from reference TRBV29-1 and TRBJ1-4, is SAVISQKPSRDICQRGTSLTIQCQVDSQVTMMFWYRQQPGQSLTLIATANQGSEATYESGFVIDKFPISRPNLTFSTLTVSNMSPEDSSIYLCSVDEGGAANEKLFFGSGTQLSVL.

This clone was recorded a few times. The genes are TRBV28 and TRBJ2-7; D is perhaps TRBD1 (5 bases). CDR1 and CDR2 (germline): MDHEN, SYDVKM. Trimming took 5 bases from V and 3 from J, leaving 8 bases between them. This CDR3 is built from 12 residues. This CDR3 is CASSLQGYEQYF. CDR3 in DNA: TGTGCCAGCAGTCTCCAGGGCTACGAGCAGTACTTC. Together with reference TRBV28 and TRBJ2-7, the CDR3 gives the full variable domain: DVKVTQSSRYLVKRTGEKVFLECVQDMDHENMFWYRQDPGLGLRLIYFSYDVKMKEKGDIPEGYSVSREKKERFSLILESASTNQTSMYLCASSLQGYEQYFGPGTRLTVT.

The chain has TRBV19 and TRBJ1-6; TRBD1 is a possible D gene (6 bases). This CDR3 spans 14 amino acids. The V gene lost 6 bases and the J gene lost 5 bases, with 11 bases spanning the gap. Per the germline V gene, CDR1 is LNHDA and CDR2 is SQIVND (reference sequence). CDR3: CASSLDSNNSPLHF. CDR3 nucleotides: TGTGCCAGTAGCCTGGACAGCAATAATTCACCCCTCCACTTT. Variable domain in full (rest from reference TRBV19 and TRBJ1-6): DGGITQSPKYLFRKEGQNVTLSCEQNLNHDAMYWYRQDPGQGLRLIYYSQIVNDFQKGDIAEGYSVSREKKESFPLTVTSAQKNPTAFYLCASSLDSNNSPLHFGNGTRLTVT.

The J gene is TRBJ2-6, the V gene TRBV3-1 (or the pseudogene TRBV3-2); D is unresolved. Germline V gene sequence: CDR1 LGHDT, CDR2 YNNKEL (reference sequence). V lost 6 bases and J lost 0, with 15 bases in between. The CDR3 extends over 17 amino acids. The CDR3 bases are TGTGCCAGCAGGAGCACCAGCATTCACTCTGGGGCCAACGTCCTGACTTTC. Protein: CASRSTSIHSGANVLTF.

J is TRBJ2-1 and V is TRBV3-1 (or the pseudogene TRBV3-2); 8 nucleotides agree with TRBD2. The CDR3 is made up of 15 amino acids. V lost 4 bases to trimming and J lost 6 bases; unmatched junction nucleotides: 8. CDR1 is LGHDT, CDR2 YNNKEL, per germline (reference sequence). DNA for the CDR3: TGTGCCAGCAGCCTCGGGGTAGCGGGGACCAATGAGCAGTTCTTC. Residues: CASSLGVAGTNEQFF.

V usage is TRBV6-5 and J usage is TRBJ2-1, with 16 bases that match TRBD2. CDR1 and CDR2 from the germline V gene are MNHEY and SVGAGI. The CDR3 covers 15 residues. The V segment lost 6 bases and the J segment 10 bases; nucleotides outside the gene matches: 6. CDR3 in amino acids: CASSPGTSGREEQFF. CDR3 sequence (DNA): TGTGCCAGCAGCCCCGGGACTAGCGGGAGGGAGGAGCAGTTCTTC.

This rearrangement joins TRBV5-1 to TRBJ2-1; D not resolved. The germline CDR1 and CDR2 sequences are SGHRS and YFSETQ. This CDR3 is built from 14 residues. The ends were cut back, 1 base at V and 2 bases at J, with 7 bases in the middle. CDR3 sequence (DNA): TGCGCCAGCAGCTTGTACCAAACCTACAATGAGCAGTTCTTC. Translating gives CASSLYQTYNEQFF. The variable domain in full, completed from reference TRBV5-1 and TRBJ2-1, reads KAGVTQTPRYLIKTRGQQVTLSCSPISGHRSVSWYQQTPGQGLQFLFEYFSETQRNKGNFPGRFSGRQFSNSRSEMNVSTLELGDSALYLCASSLYQTYNEQFFGPGTRLTVL.

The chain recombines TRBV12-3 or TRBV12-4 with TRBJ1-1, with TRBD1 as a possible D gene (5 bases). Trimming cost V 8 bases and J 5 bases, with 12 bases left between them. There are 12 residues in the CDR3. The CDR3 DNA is TGTGCCAGCTCCCTCTGGGGGACTGAAGCTTTCTTT. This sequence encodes CASSLWGTEAFF.

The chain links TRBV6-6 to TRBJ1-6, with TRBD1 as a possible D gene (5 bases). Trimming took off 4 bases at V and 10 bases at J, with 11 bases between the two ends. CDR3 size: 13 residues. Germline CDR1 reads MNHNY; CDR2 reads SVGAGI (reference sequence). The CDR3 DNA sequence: TGTGCCAGCAGTTGGCAGGGTTACTCACCCCTCCACTTT. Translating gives CASSWQGYSPLHF.

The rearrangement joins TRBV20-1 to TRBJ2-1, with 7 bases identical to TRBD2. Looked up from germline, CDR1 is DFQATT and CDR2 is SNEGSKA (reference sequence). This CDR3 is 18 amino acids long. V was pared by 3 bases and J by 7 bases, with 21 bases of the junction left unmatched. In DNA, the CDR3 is TGCAGTGCTAGTCCCTTCCGCCAACTAGCGCCATTTAGTAATGAGCAGTTCTTC. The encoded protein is CSASPFRQLAPFSNEQFF.

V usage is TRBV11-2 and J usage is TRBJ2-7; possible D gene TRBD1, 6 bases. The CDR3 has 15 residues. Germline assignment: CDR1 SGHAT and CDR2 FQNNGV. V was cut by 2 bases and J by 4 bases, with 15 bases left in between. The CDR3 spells CASSLLTGGSYEQYF. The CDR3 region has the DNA TGTGCCAGCAGCTTATTGACTGGGGGCAGTTACGAGCAGTACTTC.

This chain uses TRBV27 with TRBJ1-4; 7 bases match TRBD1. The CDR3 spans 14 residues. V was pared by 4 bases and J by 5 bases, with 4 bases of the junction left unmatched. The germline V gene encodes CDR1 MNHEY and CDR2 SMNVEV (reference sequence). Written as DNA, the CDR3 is TGTGCCAGCAGTTCTAGACAGGGAAATGAAAAACTGTTTTTT. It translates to CASSSRQGNEKLFF.

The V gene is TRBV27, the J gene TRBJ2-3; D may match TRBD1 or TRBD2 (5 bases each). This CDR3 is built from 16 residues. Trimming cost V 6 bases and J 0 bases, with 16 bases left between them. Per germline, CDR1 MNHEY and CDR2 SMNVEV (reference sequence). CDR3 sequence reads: CASSWESGPSTDTQYF. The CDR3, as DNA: TGTGCCAGCAGCTGGGAATCGGGACCTAGCACAGATACGCAGTATTTT.

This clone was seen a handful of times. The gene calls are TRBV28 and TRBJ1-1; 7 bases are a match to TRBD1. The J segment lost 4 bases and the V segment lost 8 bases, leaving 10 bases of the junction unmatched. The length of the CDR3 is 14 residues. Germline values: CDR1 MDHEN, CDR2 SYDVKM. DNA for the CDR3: TGTGCCAGCGGGGTCCTCAGGGGGGGCACTGAAGCTTTCTTT. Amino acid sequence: CASGVLRGGTEAFF.

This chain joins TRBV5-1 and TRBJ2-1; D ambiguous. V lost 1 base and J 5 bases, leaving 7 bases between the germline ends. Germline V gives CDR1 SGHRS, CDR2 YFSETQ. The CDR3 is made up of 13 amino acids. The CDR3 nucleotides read TGCGCCAGCAGCTTGTTGGGGAACAATGAGCAGTTCTTC. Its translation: CASSLLGNNEQFF.

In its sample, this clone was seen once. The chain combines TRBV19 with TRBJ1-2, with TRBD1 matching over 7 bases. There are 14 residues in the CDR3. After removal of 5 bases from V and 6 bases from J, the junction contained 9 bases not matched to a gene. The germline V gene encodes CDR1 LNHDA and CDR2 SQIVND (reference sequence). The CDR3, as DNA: TGTGCCAGTAGTCTCCTAGACAGGGAGGATGGCTACACCTTC. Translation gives CASSLLDREDGYTF.

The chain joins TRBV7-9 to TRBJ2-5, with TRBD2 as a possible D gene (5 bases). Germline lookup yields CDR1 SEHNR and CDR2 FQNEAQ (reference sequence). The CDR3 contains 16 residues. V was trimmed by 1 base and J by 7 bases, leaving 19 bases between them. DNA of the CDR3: TGTGCCAGCAGCTTAGGAACGGACTCCCAAACGGGGACCCAGTACTTC. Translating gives CASSLGTDSQTGTQYF. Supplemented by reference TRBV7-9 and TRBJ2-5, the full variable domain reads DTGVSQNPRHKITKRGQNVTFRCDPISEHNRLYWYRQTLGQGPEFLTYFQNEAQLEKSRLLSDRFSAERPKGSFSTLEIQRTEQGDSAMYLCASSLGTDSQTGTQYFGPGTRLLVL.